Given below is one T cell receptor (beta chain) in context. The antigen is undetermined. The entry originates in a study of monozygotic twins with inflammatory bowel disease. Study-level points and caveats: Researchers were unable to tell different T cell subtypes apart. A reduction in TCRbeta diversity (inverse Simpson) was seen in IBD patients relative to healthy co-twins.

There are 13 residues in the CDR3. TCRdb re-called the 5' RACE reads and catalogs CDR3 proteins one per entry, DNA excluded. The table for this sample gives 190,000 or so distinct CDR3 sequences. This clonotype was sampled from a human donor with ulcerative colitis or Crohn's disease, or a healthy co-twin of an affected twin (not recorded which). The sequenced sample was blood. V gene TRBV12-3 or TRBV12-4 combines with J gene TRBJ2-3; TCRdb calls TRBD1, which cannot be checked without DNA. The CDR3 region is CALGTQVGDTQYF.